This paragraph covers one T cell receptor beta chain sequence. Its specific antigen is unknown. No qualities accompany the bases; no much larger clone lies one base away. TCR CDR3 regions were amplified from genomic DNA by multiplex PCR using the deep immunoSEQ assay. Genomic DNA extracted from each cell subset was distributed evenly over all wells of several immunoSEQ 96-well plates, and each plate served as one replicate. For sorted subsets, around 200 ng genomic DNA, equal to 30,000 to 35,000 T cell genomes, was loaded into each replicate PCR. Purified libraries were measured with a Qubit 3.0 fluorometer, size-checked on a Bioanalyzer 2100, and measured again with the KAPA Library Quantification kit. A separate single-read 150-cycle Illumina NextSeq 550 flow cell was used to sequence each immunoSEQ 96-well plate. As for the original processing: Because the immunoSEQ output held only junctional sequences and lacked quality scores, the filtering could not match the filtering applied to full-length reads. Sequences were annotated with PyIR, a Python wrapper for IgBLAST v1.9, and V/J genes and CDR3 were assigned using IMGT germline references. Reads were filtered out if the reads had weak V/J assignments (E-value above 1e-6), no CDR3, stop codons, out-of-frame junctions, or ambiguous translated residues. V3J clonotypes were defined as sequences sharing an identical inferred V gene, J gene, and CDR3 amino acid sequence. Percentage overlap between repertoires was computed as shared unique clonotypes divided by the size of the smaller repertoire. Richness of each repertoire was evaluated using RTK rarefaction, the Chao1 estimator, and Recon v2.1 estimates of unobserved clonotypes. Generation probabilities were computed with OLGA for all TCRbeta clonotypes obtained by the gDNA method from several donors. Sourced from immuneACCESS, this table was stored by TCRdb with only in-frame sequences that have V and J called. A share of the clones is absent; for the studies checked, an unresolved V gene accounts for under half, and the remainder has no known explanation. That table gives V, J and clone size, and the DNA gave D and trimming. In all, the sample holds about 1.5 million clones, and 95% to 99% of those were seen once. The ten largest clones take up about 0.45% of the sample.

The source of the sample is a study of shared clonotypes between healthy human individuals (dated by TCRdb to 2018 to 2021). At the level of the whole study: Three men and two women, aged 18 to 49 years, made up the cohort. To increase sequencing depth and limit assay-specific biases, TCR repertoire library preparation and sequencing were carried out by different laboratories using diverse techniques. For each donor, CD4 naive and CD4 memory were each run on three plates, CD8 naive on two plates, and CD8 memory on one plate. The study deeply sequenced blood TCR repertoires of several healthy adults to estimate repertoire size and the extent of clonotype sharing between individuals. Per donor, leukapheresis produced somewhere between about 0.94 and 9.5 billion PBMCs. The research as a whole found: Naive subsets generally had larger estimated clonotype richness than memory subsets. Approximately 4.8% of naive CD4, approximately 3.7% of naive CD8, around 2.3% of memory CD4, and 0.4% of memory CD8 clonotypes were shared across several donors. Based on pairwise subsampling, the degree of clonotype sharing among donors was expected to be affected by sequencing depth. Sampling was limited to blood, and TCR repertoires in tissue likely differ from TCR repertoires in blood. The small number of donors limited the genetic and exposure-history diversity represented. Even with the large sequencing depth, rarefaction of the sorted-subset datasets indicated that sequencing was incomplete. Higher generation probabilities were observed for clonotypes shared by all four sorted-subset donors than for non-shared clonotypes.

The donors were healthy, HIV-negative adults who had no recently reported acute infections or vaccinations. All donors were Caucasian adults living in Nashville, Tennessee, USA. CD4+ T cells were enriched by magnetic negative selection; naive cells were then positively selected on CD45RA, and the negative fraction formed the memory subset. Blood was obtained by leukapheresis, after which PBMCs were separated by Ficoll-Histopaque density gradient centrifugation and cryopreserved in liquid nitrogen vapor phase. Analytical flow cytometry was used to check the purity and quantity of every magnetically sorted T cell population. Genomic DNA was isolated from every sorted fraction and measured by UV absorbance on a Nanodrop 2000c. CDR1 is given as SNHLY and CDR2 as FYNNEI, both from the germline V gene. V and J are trimmed by 5 bases and 5 bases, and the gene matches miss 6 bases of the junction. The CDR3 numbers 14 residues from cysteine through phenylalanine. The sequence is cut down to CDR3 DNA, 42 bases in frame from base 1.

The rearranged segments are TRBV2 and TRBJ1-5, with TRBD1 matching 7 junction bases. The specimen sequenced was naive CD4+ T cells sorted from blood. What the cell subset or site label conveys for this sample: CD45RA+ positively selected. The clonotype originates from a man aged 25-40 years in good health. The DNA sequence reads TGTGCCAGCAGTCGACAGGGTGGTGATCAGCCCCAGCATTTT. This gives the protein CASSRQGGDQPQHF.